Below, 23 T cell receptor beta chains from the same sample are listed, as sequenced in a study of blood T cell repertoires in COVID-19. Some clones are missing from TCRdb's copy, which holds only in-frame ones; the method was immunoSEQ multiplex PCR. This table holds about 27,000 clones, around 83% found once. The sequencing sample was made of peripheral blood. All receptors derive from a man between 65 and 85 years old with active COVID-19.

V gene TRBV7-8 combines with J gene TRBJ2-1; D possibly corresponds to TRBD2 (6 bases). The CDR3 runs 14 residues. V lost 2 bases and J lost 4, with 9 bases in between. Germline V CDR1 and CDR2: SGHVS, FQNEAQ. The CDR3, as DNA: TGTGCCAGCAGCTTAATCGGGGGATACAATGAGCAGTTCTTC. Its protein is CASSLIGGYNEQFF.

CDR3 bases: TGTGCCTGGAGTGGCGGGGTGGGGTTTCGAGAGCAGTTCTTC. This gives the protein CAWSGGVGFREQFF. The chain combines TRBV30 with TRBJ2-1, with D perhaps matching TRBD2 (6 bases). The germline V and J ends were trimmed by 1 base and 10 bases, with 17 bases remaining between them. The germline V gene encodes CDR1 GTSNPN and CDR2 SVGIG (reference sequence). This CDR3 comprises 14 residues.

CDR3 in amino acids: CASSSKTGGELFF. In DNA, the CDR3 is TGTGCCAGCAGTTCGAAGACAGGCGGGGAGCTGTTTTTT. The rearrangement joins TRBV27 to TRBJ2-2; tentatively, D is TRBD1 (6 bases). Per the germline V gene, CDR1 is MNHEY and CDR2 is SMNVEV (reference sequence). The CDR3 totals 13 residues. The germline V and J ends were trimmed by 4 bases and 7 bases, with 10 bases remaining between them.

This clone has only a few counts. The rearrangement links TRBV11-2 to TRBJ2-1, with 8 bases identical to TRBD2. The V gene end was trimmed by 5 bases and the J gene end by 4 bases; junction bases not matched to a gene: 13. CDR1 and CDR2 (germline): SGHAT, FQNNGV. The CDR3 has 17 residues. CDR3 region: CASSKVRGTRGYNEQFF. The CDR3 DNA reads TGTGCCAGCAGCAAAGTGAGGGGGACTAGAGGGTACAATGAGCAGTTCTTC.

This clone was recorded only once. The rearrangement uses TRBV7-2 and TRBJ2-5, with 8 bases matching TRBD2. Germline V gene lookup returns CDR1 SGHTA and CDR2 FQGNSA. The CDR3 runs 16 residues. Trimming cost V 5 bases and J 3 bases; bases outside gene matches: 11. The DNA of the CDR3 is TGTGCCAGCAGCCTCTTGGGGCGGGGGGATAAAGAGACCCAGTACTTC. Translating it yields CASSLLGRGDKETQYF.

The J gene is TRBJ1-1, the V gene TRBV5-6; D not resolved. V gave up 1 base and J gave up 0 bases, with 7 bases separating them. The germline V gene has CDR1 SGHDT and CDR2 YYEEEE. CDR3 size: 14 residues. DNA for the CDR3: TGTGCCAGCAGCTTGACAGTCATGAACACTGAAGCTTTCTTT. Translating it yields CASSLTVMNTEAFF.

The chain uses TRBV6-5 and TRBJ1-6; 10 bases fit TRBD1. CDR1 and CDR2 (germline): MNHEY, SVGAGI. The CDR3 runs to 14 residues. V shed 7 bases and J 11 bases; nucleotides not matched to a gene: 8. The CDR3 protein is CASTGTGAMAPLHF. In nucleotides, the CDR3 is TGTGCCAGCACCGGGACAGGGGCTATGGCACCCCTCCACTTT.

The V gene is TRBV5-1, the J gene TRBJ1-2; 9 nucleotides match TRBD1. Germline loops: CDR1 SGHRS, CDR2 YFSETQ. V shed 4 bases, J shed 3 bases, and the junction held 10 bases outside the gene matches. The CDR3 consists of 16 residues. The chain's CDR3 is CASSVEPGQGYYGYTF. The CDR3 DNA reads TGCGCCAGCAGCGTAGAACCGGGACAGGGTTACTATGGCTACACCTTC.

Sample share makes this clone medium-sized (0.01 to 0.1%). J is TRBJ1-3 and V is TRBV6-2 or TRBV6-3; 7 nucleotides align to TRBD1. The CDR3 is made up of 17 amino acids. Germline trimming cut 4 bases from V and 4 bases from J; bases unmatched to any gene: 13. CDR1 is MNHEY and CDR2 is SVGEGT in the germline V gene. The chain's CDR3 is CASSSIVLQTGGNTIYF. CDR3 nucleotides: TGTGCCAGCAGTTCCATCGTCCTCCAGACAGGGGGAAACACCATATATTTT.

This clone turned up a few times. The chain is built from TRBV19 and TRBJ2-6, with TRBD1 matching 11 bases. Germline loops: CDR1 LNHDA, CDR2 SQIVND (reference sequence). The ends lost 9 bases at V and 3 bases at J; junction bases unmatched: 13. The CDR3 has 18 amino acids. CDR3 DNA: TGTGCCAGCACGGACTGGGGGACAGGGGGTCGTGGGGCCAACGTCCTGACTTTC. Translation gives CASTDWGTGGRGANVLTF.

J is TRBJ2-2 and V is TRBV5-1; the match to TRBD1 covers 9 bases. This CDR3 is built from 15 residues. Germline V lookup: CDR1 SGHRS, CDR2 YFSETQ. V lost 0 bases and J lost 5; bases outside the gene matches: 2. The CDR3 loop is CASSLAQGATGELFF. CDR3 nucleotides: TGCGCCAGCAGCTTGGCACAGGGGGCGACCGGGGAGCTGTTTTTT.

The chain links TRBV7-9 to TRBJ2-7, with D possibly matching TRBD1 (6 bases). Trimming cost V 5 bases and J 3 bases, with 14 bases left between them. There are 14 residues in the CDR3. Germline V lookup: CDR1 SEHNR, CDR2 FQNEAQ (reference sequence). The CDR3 nucleotides are TGTGCCAGCAGCCCAACACAGGGCTACTACGAGCAGTACTTC. Amino acids: CASSPTQGYYEQYF.

In regard to this clone: A junction boundary mismatches the germline segment, possibly from a read error. CDR3 DNA: TGTGCCAACAGCTTAAGCGGGGCGGACGGGACCTACGAGCAGTACTTC. It encodes CANSLSGADGTYEQYF. The rearrangement links TRBV7-9 to TRBJ2-7; 7 positions match TRBD2. Germline lookup yields CDR1 SEHNR and CDR2 FQNEAQ (reference sequence). The CDR3 is 16 residues long. The whole variable domain, filled in from reference TRBV7-9 and TRBJ2-7, reads DTGVSQNPRHKITKRGQNVTFRCDPISEHNRLYWYRQTLGQGPEFLTYFQNEAQLEKSRLLSDRFSAERPKGSFSTLEIQRTEQGDSAMYLCANSLSGADGTYEQYFGPGTRLTVT.

The chain uses TRBV27 and TRBJ2-1; the match to TRBD2 covers 10 bases. This CDR3 has 15 amino acids. CDR1 is MNHEY and CDR2 is SMNVEV in the germline V gene (reference sequence). V was pared by 8 bases and J by 9 bases, with 13 bases of the junction left unmatched. CDR3 coding DNA: TGTGCCAGCTCCCAACAAGCGGGAGGGGCGGTTGAGCAGTTCTTC. It specifies CASSQQAGGAVEQFF.

The chain is built from TRBV29-1 and TRBJ2-5; a possible D gene is TRBD2 (6 bases). Trimming took off 6 bases at V and 3 bases at J, with 14 bases between the two ends. The CDR3 loop spans 13 amino acids. CDR1 and CDR2 (germline): SQVTM, ANQGSEA. The CDR3 is CSVRRSGEETQYF. CDR3 DNA sequence: TGCAGCGTCAGACGTTCGGGGGAAGAGACCCAGTACTTC.

This clone was picked up one time. The chain combines TRBV5-4 with TRBJ2-7; D might be TRBD2 (5 bases). This CDR3 is built from 14 residues. V was shortened by 0 bases and J by 5 bases, with 12 bases between the two germline ends. Per the germline V gene, CDR1 is SGHNT and CDR2 is YYREEE (reference sequence). Here the CDR3 DNA reads TGTGCCAGCAGCTTGGTGGAGGCAGGCGACGAGCAGTACTTC. Its translation: CASSLVEAGDEQYF.

This chain links TRBV3-1 (or the pseudogene TRBV3-2) with TRBJ1-2, with D possibly TRBD1 on 6 matching bases. The CDR3 loop spans 11 amino acids. CDR1 and CDR2 (germline): LGHDT, YNNKEL (reference sequence). V was clipped by 6 bases and J by 4 bases, with 6 bases between them. The CDR3 DNA reads as TGTGCCAGCAGACAGGGCTATGGCTACACCTTC. Translation gives CASRQGYGYTF.

The chain combines TRBV30 with TRBJ2-1; 9 bases fit TRBD2. V was pared by 3 bases and J by 6 bases, with 12 bases of the junction left unmatched. CDR1 and CDR2 (germline): GTSNPN, SVGIG (reference sequence). The CDR3 is 16 amino acids. This chain's CDR3 is CAWRAERGAPVNEQFF. As DNA, the CDR3 is TGTGCCTGGAGGGCCGAGCGGGGGGCCCCGGTCAATGAGCAGTTCTTC.

The chain recombines TRBV4-2 with TRBJ1-1; maybe TRBD1 (5 bases). The CDR3 is 15 residues long. The V and J ends lost 3 bases and 0 bases respectively, with 11 bases between them. Germline V gene lookup returns CDR1 LGHNA and CDR2 YNFKEQ. This CDR3 reads CASSHPGMMNTEAFF. Written as DNA, the CDR3 is TGTGCCAGCAGCCATCCAGGGATGATGAACACTGAAGCTTTCTTT.

This clone has just a few counts. J is TRBJ2-2 and V is TRBV5-1; possibly TRBD1 for D (5 bases). Between the trimmed V and J ends, which lost 2 bases and 0 bases, there was a span of 17 bases. CDR1 and CDR2 (germline): SGHRS, YFSETQ. This CDR3 has 18 residues. The CDR3, as DNA: TGCGCCAGCAGCTTTCTCCTTAGGACACAGACGAACACCGGGGAGCTGTTTTTT. Protein: CASSFLLRTQTNTGELFF.

This clone appeared once. This chain connects TRBV12-5 to TRBJ2-3; 8 bases are a match to TRBD1. Germline trimming cut 3 bases from V and 3 bases from J; bases unmatched to any gene: 2. The CDR3 extends over 14 amino acids. The germline CDR1 and CDR2 sequences are LGHNT and FRNRAP. The CDR3 DNA reads TGTGCTAGTGGTTTCAGACAGGGGACAGATACGCAGTATTTT. It yields the protein CASGFRQGTDTQYF.

V is TRBV7-2 and J is TRBJ1-2; the D gene is possibly TRBD1 (6 bases). Germline V gene sequence: CDR1 SGHTA, CDR2 FQGNSA. The CDR3 runs 13 residues. The V end was cut by 5 bases, the J end by 4 bases, with 11 bases between. The CDR3 DNA reads as TGTGCCAGCAGCCCAGGACAGTCCTATGGCTACACCTTC. Encoded protein: CASSPGQSYGYTF. The full variable domain, rest sourced from reference TRBV7-2 and TRBJ1-2, is GAGVSQSPSNKVTEKGKDVELRCDPISGHTALYWYRQSLGQGLEFLIYFQGNSAPDKSGLPSDRFSAERTGGSVSTLTIQRTQQEDSAVYLCASSPGQSYGYTFGSGTRLTVV.

The chain combines TRBV2 with TRBJ2-5; 9 bases match TRBD2. V lost 6 bases to trimming and J lost 1 base; unmatched junction nucleotides: 6. This CDR3 has 15 amino acids. Germline V gene lookup returns CDR1 SNHLY and CDR2 FYNNEI. For the CDR3, the DNA is TGTGCCAGCAGAGTGCGGGGGGGCCCCCAAGAGACCCAGTACTTC. It specifies CASRVRGGPQETQYF.